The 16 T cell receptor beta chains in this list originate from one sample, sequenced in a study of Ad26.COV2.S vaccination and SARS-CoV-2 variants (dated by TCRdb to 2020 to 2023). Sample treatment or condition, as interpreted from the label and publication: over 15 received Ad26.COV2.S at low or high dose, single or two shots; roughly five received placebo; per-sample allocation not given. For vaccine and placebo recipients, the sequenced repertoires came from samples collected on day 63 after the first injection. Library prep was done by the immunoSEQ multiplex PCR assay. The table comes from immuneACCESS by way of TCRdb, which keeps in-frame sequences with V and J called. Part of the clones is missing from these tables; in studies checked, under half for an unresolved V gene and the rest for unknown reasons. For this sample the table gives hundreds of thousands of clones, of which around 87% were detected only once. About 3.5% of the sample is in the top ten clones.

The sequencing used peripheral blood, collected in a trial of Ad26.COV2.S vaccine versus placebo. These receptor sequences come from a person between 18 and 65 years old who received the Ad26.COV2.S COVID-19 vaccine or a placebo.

The DNA of the CDR3 is TGTGCCAGCAGGGGGTCCGACAGATTGGATGAAAAACTGTTTTTT. Its translation is CASRGSDRLDEKLFF. J is TRBJ1-4 and V is TRBV5-6; a weak D match, TRBD1 (5 bases). CDR1 is SGHDT, CDR2 YYEEEE, per germline. V lost 5 bases, J lost 6 bases, and 17 bases lay in between. CDR3 length: 15 amino acids.

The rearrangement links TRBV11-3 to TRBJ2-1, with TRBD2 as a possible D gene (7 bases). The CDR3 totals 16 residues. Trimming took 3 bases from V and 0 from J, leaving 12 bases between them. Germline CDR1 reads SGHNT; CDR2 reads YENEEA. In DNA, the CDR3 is TGTGCCAGCAGCTTGGAGGGGGGGAGCTCCTACAATGAGCAGTTCTTC. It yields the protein CASSLEGGSSYNEQFF.

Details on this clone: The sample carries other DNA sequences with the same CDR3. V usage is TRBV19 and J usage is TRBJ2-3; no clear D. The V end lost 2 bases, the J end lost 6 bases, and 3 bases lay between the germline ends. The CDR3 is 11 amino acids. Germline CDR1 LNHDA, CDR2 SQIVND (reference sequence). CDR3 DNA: TGTGCCAGTAGTATATCGGATACGCAGTATTTT. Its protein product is CASSISDTQYF.

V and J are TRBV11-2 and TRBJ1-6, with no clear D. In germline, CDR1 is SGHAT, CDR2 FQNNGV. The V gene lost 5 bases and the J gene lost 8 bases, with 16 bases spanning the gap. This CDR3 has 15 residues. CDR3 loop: CASSASGNRDSPLHF. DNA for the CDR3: TGTGCCAGCAGCGCCTCCGGGAACCGAGATTCACCCCTCCACTTT.

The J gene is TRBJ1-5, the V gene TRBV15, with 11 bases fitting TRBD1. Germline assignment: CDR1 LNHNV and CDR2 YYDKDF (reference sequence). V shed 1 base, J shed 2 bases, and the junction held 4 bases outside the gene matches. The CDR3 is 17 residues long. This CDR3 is CATSRGTGGFGNQPQHF. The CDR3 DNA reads TGTGCCACCAGCAGAGGGACAGGGGGCTTTGGCAATCAGCCCCAGCATTTT.

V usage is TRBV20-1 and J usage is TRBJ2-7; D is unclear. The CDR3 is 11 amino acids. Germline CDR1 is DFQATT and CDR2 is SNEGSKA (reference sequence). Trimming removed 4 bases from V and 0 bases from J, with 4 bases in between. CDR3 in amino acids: CSATSSYEQYF. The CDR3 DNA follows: TGCAGTGCTACCTCCTCCTACGAGCAGTACTTC.

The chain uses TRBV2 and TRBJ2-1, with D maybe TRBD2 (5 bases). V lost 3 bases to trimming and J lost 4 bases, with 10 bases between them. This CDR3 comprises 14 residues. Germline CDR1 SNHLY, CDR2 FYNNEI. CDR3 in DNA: TGTGCCAGCAGTGACCCGGGGTCGTACAATGAGCAGTTCTTC. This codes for CASSDPGSYNEQFF. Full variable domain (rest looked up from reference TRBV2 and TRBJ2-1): EPEVTQTPSHQVTQMGQEVILRCVPISNHLYFYWYRQILGQKVEFLVSFYNNEISEKSEIFDDQFSVERPDGSNFTLKIRSTKLEDSAMYFCASSDPGSYNEQFFGPGTRLTVL.

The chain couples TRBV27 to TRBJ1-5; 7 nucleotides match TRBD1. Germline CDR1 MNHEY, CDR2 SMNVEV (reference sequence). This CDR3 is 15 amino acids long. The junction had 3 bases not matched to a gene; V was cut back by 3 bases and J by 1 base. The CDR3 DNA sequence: TGTGCCAGCAGTTTCCAGGGGGTAAGCAATCAGCCCCAGCATTTT. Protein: CASSFQGVSNQPQHF.

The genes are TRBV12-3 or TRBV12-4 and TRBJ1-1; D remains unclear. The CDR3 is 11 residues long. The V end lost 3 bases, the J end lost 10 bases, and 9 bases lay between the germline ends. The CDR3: CASSFGSVAFF. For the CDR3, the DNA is TGTGCCAGCAGTTTTGGAAGTGTAGCTTTCTTT.

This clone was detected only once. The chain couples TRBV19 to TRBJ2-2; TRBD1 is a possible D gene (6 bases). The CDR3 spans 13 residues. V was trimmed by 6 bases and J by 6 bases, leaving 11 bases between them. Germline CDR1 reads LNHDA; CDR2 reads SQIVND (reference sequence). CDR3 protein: CASSPQGSGELFF. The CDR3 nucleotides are TGTGCCAGTAGCCCACAGGGTTCCGGGGAGCTGTTTTTT.

CDR3 bases: TGCGCCAGCAGCTTGGACCCCGTTTCGAGCACTGAAGCTTTCTTT. It translates to CASSLDPVSSTEAFF. The rearrangement joins TRBV5-1 to TRBJ1-1; D unclear. The CDR3 runs 15 residues. Germline V gene sequence: CDR1 SGHRS, CDR2 YFSETQ. V lost 0 bases and J lost 4, with 13 bases in between.

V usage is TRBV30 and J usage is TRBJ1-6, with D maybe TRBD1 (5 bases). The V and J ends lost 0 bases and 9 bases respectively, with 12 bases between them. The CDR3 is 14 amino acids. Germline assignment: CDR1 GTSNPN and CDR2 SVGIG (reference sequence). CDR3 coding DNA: TGTGCCTGGAGTGTATTGGGGCACAGTTCACCCCTCCACTTT. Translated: CAWSVLGHSSPLHF.

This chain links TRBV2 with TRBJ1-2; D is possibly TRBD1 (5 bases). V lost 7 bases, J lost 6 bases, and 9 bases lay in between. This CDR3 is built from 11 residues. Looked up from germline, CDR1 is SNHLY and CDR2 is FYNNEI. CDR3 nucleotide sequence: TGTGCCAGCACAGGGATTGATGGCTACACCTTC. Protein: CASTGIDGYTF.

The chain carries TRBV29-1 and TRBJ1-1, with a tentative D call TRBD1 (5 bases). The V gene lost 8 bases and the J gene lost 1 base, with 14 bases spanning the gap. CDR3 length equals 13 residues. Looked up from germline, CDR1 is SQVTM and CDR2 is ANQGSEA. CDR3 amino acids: CSFNPTANTEAFF. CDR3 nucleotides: TGCAGCTTCAACCCGACAGCGAACACTGAAGCTTTCTTT. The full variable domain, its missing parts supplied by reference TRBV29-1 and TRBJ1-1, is SAVISQKPSRDICQRGTSLTIQCQVDSQVTMMFWYRQQPGQSLTLIATANQGSEATYESGFVIDKFPISRPNLTFSTLTVSNMSPEDSSIYLCSFNPTANTEAFFGQGTRLTVV.

The CDR3 region has the DNA TGTGCCAGCAGTAGGGTGCAGACGAACACTGAAGCTTTCTTT. It yields the protein CASSRVQTNTEAFF. The chain is built from TRBV2 and TRBJ1-1; D remains unclear. The germline gives CDR1 SNHLY, CDR2 FYNNEI. The CDR3 consists of 14 residues. Between the trimmed V and J ends, which lost 5 bases and 1 base, there was a span of 11 bases.

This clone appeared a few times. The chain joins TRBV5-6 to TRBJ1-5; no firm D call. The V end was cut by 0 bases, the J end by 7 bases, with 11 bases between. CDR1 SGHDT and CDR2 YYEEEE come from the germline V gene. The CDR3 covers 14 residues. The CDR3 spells CASSLAFGGQPQHF. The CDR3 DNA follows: TGTGCCAGCAGCTTGGCCTTTGGCGGACAGCCCCAGCATTTT. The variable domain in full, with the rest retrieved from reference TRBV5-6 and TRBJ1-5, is DAGVTQSPTHLIKTRGQQVTLRCSPKSGHDTVSWYQQALGQGPQFIFQYYEEEERQRGNFPDRFSGHQFPNYSSELNVNALLLGDSALYLCASSLAFGGQPQHFGDGTRLSIL.